This TCR beta chain was captured by sequencing in a study of T cell changes during pregnancy in multiple sclerosis. In germline, CDR1 is SGDLS, CDR2 YYNGEE. The ends were cut back, 0 bases at V and 4 bases at J, with 7 bases in the middle. The CDR3 runs to 14 residues. The protocol was immunoSEQ multiplex PCR, while the TCRdb copy is restricted to in-frame clones and leaves out a portion. The data contain some 100,000 clones, almost 95% of them seen just once; the ten biggest clones take up about 1%. The specimen comprised peripheral blood, sampled before pregnancy. The source is a female donor with multiple sclerosis, enrolled in a pregnancy study. The rearrangement joins TRBV9 to TRBJ1-4, with D uncertain. DNA of the CDR3: TGTGCCAGCAGCGTAGGATCACTTAATGAAAAACTGTTTTTT. Translated, it gives CASSVGSLNEKLFF.